This TCR beta chain was obtained from a study of OX40 agonist ivuxolimab in advanced cancers. Turning to the study itself: Patients with hepatocellular carcinoma, melanoma, renal cell or head and neck cancer made up the dose-escalation patients.

This clone was counted between two and nine times. Its antigen is unknown. Produced via immunoSEQ multiplex PCR; TCRdb's table is partial and in-frame only. The sample records some 85,000 clones, roughly 84% being singletons. Overall study results and limits: Individuals who were partial responders at 0.1-3.0 mg/kg had clonal expansion that ranked among the lowest. At 0.1 to 3.0 mg/kg, CD4+ and CD8+ blood T cells expanded clonally by week 6.

Germline loops: CDR1 MNHNY, CDR2 SVGAGI (reference sequence). The ends were cut back, 8 bases at V and 5 bases at J, with 18 bases in the middle. The CDR3 is made up of 14 amino acids. The TCR comes from an adult with an advanced solid tumor such as melanoma, head and neck, liver or kidney cancer. The material sequenced was CD4+ or CD8+ T cells sorted from blood, taken in a trial of the OX40 agonist ivuxolimab. The chain is built from TRBV6-6 and TRBJ2-5, with D perhaps being TRBD1 or TRBD2 (7 bases each). For the CDR3, the DNA is TGTGCCAGCGGCAGGGGGAGGGCCTACGAGACCCAGTACTTC. Its translation is CASGRGRAYETQYF.